The entry that follows covers one T cell receptor (beta chain) sequence. This clonotype was seen a handful of times. This clone's antigen is unknown. Per-base quality was not reported, and no clone a single base away is much larger than it. Libraries were made using 5' RACE. Instrument on record: Illumina HiSeq 2500. A second PCR of about 6 to 12 cycles was run with a J-beta primer mix and a sample-barcoded 5' primer. A template-switch 5' adaptor carrying 12 random nucleotides introduced a unique molecular identifier onto each TCR beta cDNA molecule. At least 2.5 million CDR3-containing paired-end reads were obtained from each sample. All of the RNA was converted into first-strand cDNA using the Mint cDNA synthesis kit, with a TRBC-specific oligonucleotide serving as the primer. Following uracil-DNA glycosylase treatment, a first 18-cycle PCR with universal primers M1SS and BC2_uni_R was performed on all cDNA. The study's own analysis went as follows. For normalization, 1 million high-quality reads were randomly selected from each sample, with every read carrying a distinct molecular identifier. Instead of being binned into consensus sequences, reads with shared molecular identifiers were discarded. MiTCR, with a Q25 quality threshold and the strictest error-elimination algorithm, was used for CDR3 identification, clonotype clustering and error correction. A nonparametric unseen species model with Euler transformation was used to estimate lower-bound total TCR beta diversity. Clones were called with MiXCR by TCRdb after fastp trimmed the public reads at Q25, and only in-frame beta chains were retained. Identical CDR3 proteins give one entry, which carries the most common genes and DNA. These V and J calls originate from TCRdb's pipeline instead of the authors' own analysis. Counted in this sample were approximately 830,000 distinct CDR3 sequences; around 68% of them appeared once. 25% to 35% of the sample rests with the top ten.

These data originate in a study of blood T cells in healthy people across ages (dated by TCRdb to 2013 to 2016). Regarding the study in general: In model experiments, template switching captured roughly one uniquely barcoded TCR beta cDNA molecule for every two T cells. Age-related changes in TCR beta repertoire diversity were measured in the study by deep sequencing normalized with unique cDNA molecular identifiers. Four age groups were formed from the donors: young (average approximately 15 years), middle-aged (approximately 39), aged (more than 55) and long-lived (82). To avoid experimental bias, donors of different ages were distributed randomly across sequencing lanes. Using the same blood draw, the study looked at two additional independent replicas of 1 million unique cDNA reads for two donors, one aged 18 to 30 and the other aged 80 or older. Here is what the overall study found, with its caveats: Compared with the aged group, the long-lived group had more naive CD4+ T cells, fewer expanded clones and increased TCR diversity, a pattern suggesting age selection. There was a strong correlation between observed TCR beta diversity and the percentage of naive T cells measured by flow cytometry. Observed TCR beta diversity per million T cells fell roughly linearly with age, and a significant reduction was already apparent by age roughly 40. Because the CMV infection status of the donors was unknown, age-related changes in expanded clonotypes may potentially have been confounded. Because profiling used bulk unsorted PBMCs, naive and antigen-experienced compartments could not be compared conclusively. Total diversity estimates from one million sequenced T cells were considered lower bounds and underestimates.

Systemically healthy Caucasian individuals from Russia, 39 in total and aged roughly 6 to 90 years, were included as donors. Each donor gave ten milliliters of peripheral blood, collected into EDTA-treated Vacutainer tubes. Ficoll-Paque density-gradient centrifugation was used to isolate PBMCs, with at least 6.5 million per sample. Trizol reagent was used to extract total RNA from the PBMCs, yielding at least 6 micrograms per sample. For every donor, flow cytometry on a PBMC aliquot measured the percentage of naive CD45RAhigh/CD27high T cells. V and J are truncated by 2 bases and 6 bases respectively, leaving an intervening sequence of 11 bases. From the cysteine up to the phenylalanine, the CDR3 has a length of 14 residues. Only the CDR3 DNA is retained, 42 bases long and in frame from the first base. Reading the germline V gene gives CDR1 MDHEN and CDR2 SYDVKM.

The V and J genes are TRBV28 and TRBJ1-5, with TRBD1 as a weak D call on 5 bases. The clonotype was recovered from a man aged 25 to 40 in good health. The sequencing sample was made of blood. CDR3 reads: CASSLVAGRQPQHF. The nucleotide sequence reads TGTGCCAGCAGTTTAGTGGCGGGGCGTCAGCCCCAGCATTTT.